These 15 T cell receptor beta chains were sequenced from one sample in a study of cytomegalovirus exposure and HLA in healthy donors. With 60 Vbeta and 13 Jbeta primers, the PCR was carried out. Profiled with immunoSEQ multiplex PCR; TCRdb holds only in-frame clones, not every one. The sample includes 150,000 to 200,000 clones, 9.5% of them seen just once. The material sequenced was PBMCs. Receptors were obtained from a woman aged 25-40 years in good health and CMV-seropositive.

V and J are TRBV9 and TRBJ2-3; D may be TRBD2 (5 bases). Germline CDR1 SGDLS, CDR2 YYNGEE. The CDR3 contains 15 residues. Trimming removed 2 bases at V and 5 bases at J, with 15 bases between. CDR3 DNA sequence: TGTGCCAGCAGCGTTGTGGGTGAGGGAGAAGATACGCAGTATTTT. Translating gives CASSVVGEGEDTQYF.

CDR3: CASSYLAGGRGEQFF. The CDR3 DNA is TGTGCCAGCAGCTACCTAGCGGGAGGGCGGGGTGAGCAGTTCTTC. The chain is built from TRBV11-3 and TRBJ2-1; 12 nucleotides align to TRBD2. Germline-derived CDR1 and CDR2 are SGHNT and YENEEA. With 4 bases clipped from V and 9 bases from J, the junction kept 7 bases outside the gene matches. The CDR3 length is 15 residues.

This clone was counted between two and nine times. The chain is built from TRBV5-1 and TRBJ2-7, with unresolved D. This CDR3 is 13 amino acids long. Deletions cut 4 bases from V and 3 bases from J, with 11 bases between. Germline loops: CDR1 SGHRS, CDR2 YFSETQ. CDR3 DNA: TGCGCCAGCAGCCCCCTCCCCAGCTACGAGCAGTACTTC. Translation gives CASSPLPSYEQYF.

The chain recombines TRBV19 with TRBJ1-5, with TRBD1 as a possible D gene (5 bases). Looked up from germline, CDR1 is LNHDA and CDR2 is SQIVND (reference sequence). The CDR3 consists of 15 residues. V was trimmed by 6 bases and J by 0 bases, leaving 12 bases between them. CDR3 protein: CASRQGPYSNQPQHF. The CDR3, as DNA: TGTGCCAGTAGGCAGGGCCCCTATAGCAATCAGCCCCAGCATTTT.

In DNA form, the CDR3 reads TGCGCCAGCAGACGGATATACAGGGGGAACACTGAAGCTTTCTTT. As protein: CASRRIYRGNTEAFF. The chain links TRBV5-1 to TRBJ1-1, with 7 positions matching TRBD1. Germline V gene sequence: CDR1 SGHRS, CDR2 YFSETQ. The CDR3 has 15 residues. V trimming: 5 bases; J trimming: 1 base; junction bases outside the gene matches: 8.

The CDR3 nucleotides are TGTGCCAGCGGGAGGGGACAGGGGCGAAATCAGCCCCAGCATTTT. Encoded protein: CASGRGQGRNQPQHF. The V and J genes are TRBV6-5 and TRBJ1-5; TRBD1 matches 10 bases. The V and J ends lost 8 bases and 4 bases, in that order; junction bases with no gene match: 8. CDR1 is MNHEY and CDR2 is SVGAGI in the germline V gene. This CDR3 is 15 amino acids long.

This chain joins TRBV6-5 and TRBJ1-2; D is undetermined. The V end lost 8 bases, the J end lost 1 base, and 11 bases lay between the germline ends. Germline CDR1 is MNHEY and CDR2 is SVGAGI. This CDR3 has 13 amino acids. The CDR3 DNA reads TGTGCCAGCCGGGCGGGTGGTAACTATGGCTACACCTTC. Translation: CASRAGGNYGYTF.

This sequence joins TRBV18 and TRBJ2-1, with TRBD1 matching 7 bases. Germline lookup yields CDR1 KGHSH and CDR2 LQKENI. J lost 3 bases, V lost 2 bases, and 4 bases had no gene match. CDR3 length: 15 residues. The CDR3 sequence is CASSPETGSYNEQFF. The CDR3 coding sequence is TGTGCCAGCTCACCAGAGACAGGGAGCTACAATGAGCAGTTCTTC.

V gene TRBV6-6 combines with J gene TRBJ2-3, with 10 nucleotides matching TRBD2. CDR3 length equals 14 residues. Germline V CDR1 and CDR2: MNHNY, SVGAGI (reference sequence). The ends lost 8 bases at V and 1 base at J; junction bases unmatched: 3. The chain's CDR3 is CASGLAGGTDTQYF. CDR3 nucleotide sequence: TGTGCCAGCGGCCTAGCGGGGGGCACAGATACGCAGTATTTT.

The chain has TRBV5-5 and TRBJ2-1; D may be TRBD2 (5 bases). V gave up 4 bases and J gave up 5 bases, with 16 bases separating them. This CDR3 contains 15 residues. CDR1 is SGHKS, CDR2 YYEKEE, per germline (reference sequence). In DNA form, the CDR3 reads TGTGCCAGCAGCCGCCCCACAGCGGTTAACAATGAGCAGTTCTTC. This codes for CASSRPTAVNNEQFF. Filled out from reference TRBV5-5 and TRBJ2-1, the complete variable domain reads DAGVTQSPTHLIKTRGQQVTLRCSPISGHKSVSWYQQVLGQGPQFIFQYYEKEERGRGNFPDRFSARQFPNYSSELNVNALLLGDSALYLCASSRPTAVNNEQFFGPGTRLTVL.

V is TRBV9 and J is TRBJ2-3; the D gene is possibly TRBD2 (5 bases). V dropped 3 bases and J dropped 0 bases, with 11 bases sitting between them. CDR1 and CDR2 from the germline V gene are SGDLS and YYNGEE. The CDR3 is 15 residues long. The CDR3 coding sequence is TGTGCCAGCAGCGGGACTGTTTCTAGCACAGATACGCAGTATTTT. Amino acids: CASSGTVSSTDTQYF.

The chain has TRBV25-1 and TRBJ1-2, with D unresolved. This CDR3 contains 15 residues. Trimming took 5 bases from V and 5 from J, leaving 18 bases between them. In germline, CDR1 is MGHDK, CDR2 SYGVNS. The CDR3 DNA reads as TGTGCCAGCAGTAATCGGGAGGAGAAGATTTATGGCTACACCTTC. Its protein product is CASSNREEKIYGYTF.

V and J are TRBV6-5 and TRBJ1-2, with 7 positions matching TRBD1. The CDR3 length is 13 residues. Germline CDR1 MNHEY, CDR2 SVGAGI. With V trimmed by 6 bases and J by 5 bases, 6 bases remained unmatched. The CDR3 spells CASRGTDNYGYTF. Here the CDR3 DNA reads TGTGCCAGCAGAGGGACAGATAATTATGGCTACACCTTC.

The chain recombines TRBV6-6 with TRBJ2-2; 9 nucleotides align to TRBD1. The trim removed 2 bases at V and 4 bases at J, leaving 5 bases unmatched. The CDR3 has 16 residues. Looked up from germline, CDR1 is MNHNY and CDR2 is SVGAGI (reference sequence). CDR3 region: CASSYQQGAGTGELFF. CDR3 DNA sequence: TGTGCCAGCAGTTACCAACAGGGGGCAGGCACCGGGGAGCTGTTTTTT.

This clone was counted a few times. The rearrangement links TRBV21-1 to TRBJ1-2; TRBD1 is the table's D call and was not checked against the DNA. TRBV21-1 is classified as a pseudogene. CDR3 length equals 18 residues. The CDR3 DNA is TGTGCCAGCACCCAAAGGAGGACAGGGCCCACTTCATTCTATGGCTACACCTTC. Translation: CASTQRRTGPTSFYGYTF.